The clone carrying this T cell receptor beta chain was seen repeatedly, ten times or more. This sample stems from a study of human T cells and chemical hapten exposure. In the authors' workflow: Sample TCR totals centred on a median of around 96,000, ranging about 23,224 to 700,000. TCRdb called the RACE reads again in MiXCR, with one record for every CDR3 protein. These V and J calls are TCRdb output, not the study's own analysis. The table has over 50,000 distinct CDR3 sequences, 9.5% to 10% seen once. Time point meaning: pre-sensitization, week 0. Treatment here: therapeutic diphenylcyclopropenone sensitization with weekly scalp DPC. Unfractionated whole blood yielded the extracted total RNA. Germline values: CDR1 MNHEY, CDR2 SVGEGT. CDR3 length: 16 amino acids. The V gene lost 2 bases and the J gene lost 0 bases, with 11 bases spanning the gap.

This chain connects TRBV6-2 or TRBV6-3 to TRBJ1-5; D gene uncertain. This TCR derives from a woman aged 30 to 39 with alopecia areata. Some clones in this sample may be carry-over from other donors' samples. Sequencing used whole blood, obtained in connection with sensitization to the hapten diphenylcyclopropenone (DPC). The DNA for the CDR3 is TGTGCCAGCAGTTACGGGTTCCGGAGTAGCAATCAGCCCCAGCATTTT. This encodes CASSYGFRSSNQPQHF.